This T cell receptor (beta chain) originates from a study of regulatory T cells in long-lasting Graves disease. Overall study context: Those with persistent Graves' disease had received antithyroid drugs for over 5 years with positive TSH receptor antibodies.

The TCR beta library used iRepertoire HTBI primers with Arm-PCR amplification of CDR3. TCRdb re-called the multiplex PCR reads through MiXCR, storing one row per CDR3 protein. This repertoire shows about 450,000 distinct CDR3 sequences, 23% found once; its top ten account for about a quarter. Time point indicated: persistent/refractory GD, antithyroid drugs over 5 years with positive TRAb. Isolated PBMC RNA provided the starting material for the TCR library. Diagnosing Graves' disease relied on the American Thyroid Association guidelines. Patients of an endocrinology department in Xi'an, China, were included. From each patient, around 9 milliliters of peripheral blood was drawn and collected into an EDTA anticoagulant tube. V was shortened by 0 bases and J by 4 bases, with 12 bases between the two germline ends. Germline values: CDR1 MNHEY, CDR2 SVGAGI. The CDR3 consists of 15 residues. This clonotype was counted a few times.

The chain carries TRBV6-5 and TRBJ1-2, with D possibly TRBD1 on 5 matching bases. This clonotype originated in a female donor with Graves disease. The sample in question was peripheral blood mononuclear cells (PBMCs), obtained when the disease was refractory, from a patient treated with antithyroid drugs. The CDR3, as DNA: TGTGCCAGCAGTTACTCGCATGGGACGGCCTATGGCTACACCTTC. Translating gives CASSYSHGTAYGYTF.